The rows below give T cell receptor beta chains drawn from one sample of a study of cytomegalovirus exposure and HLA in healthy donors. Assay: immunoSEQ multiplex PCR; the TCRdb copy retains only in-frame clones and omits some. The repertoire has 110,000 or so clones, roughly 79% of them found once; the top ten carry roughly 8.2%. The sequenced sample was PBMCs. All receptors derive from a woman aged 50 to 60 in good health and CMV-seropositive. The CDR3 runs from the conserved cysteine through the conserved F or W. D genes are given only for firm matches.

CDR3: CASSPSGGPDNEQFF
D: TRBD2
J: TRBJ2-1
V: TRBV7-6

CDR3: CASSKTGDYEQYF
D: TRBD1
J: TRBJ2-7
V: TRBV19

CDR3: CSVGTPGTQYF
D: .
J: TRBJ2-5
V: TRBV29-1

CDR3: CAISGLQGENTEAFF
D: .
J: TRBJ1-1
V: TRBV10-3

CDR3: CASSYSKQGGDGYTF
D: TRBD1
J: TRBJ1-2
V: TRBV6-5

CDR3: CASSPAGIGPYEQYF
D: .
J: TRBJ2-7
V: TRBV18

CDR3: CASSLDRGMELFF
D: TRBD1
J: TRBJ2-2
V: TRBV5-1

CDR3: CASSYRVETEAFF
D: .
J: TRBJ1-1
V: TRBV5-1

CDR3: CASSRRTGGELFF
D: TRBD1
J: TRBJ2-2
V: TRBV5-6

CDR3: CASSLAGEGEKLFF
D: .
J: TRBJ1-4
V: TRBV27